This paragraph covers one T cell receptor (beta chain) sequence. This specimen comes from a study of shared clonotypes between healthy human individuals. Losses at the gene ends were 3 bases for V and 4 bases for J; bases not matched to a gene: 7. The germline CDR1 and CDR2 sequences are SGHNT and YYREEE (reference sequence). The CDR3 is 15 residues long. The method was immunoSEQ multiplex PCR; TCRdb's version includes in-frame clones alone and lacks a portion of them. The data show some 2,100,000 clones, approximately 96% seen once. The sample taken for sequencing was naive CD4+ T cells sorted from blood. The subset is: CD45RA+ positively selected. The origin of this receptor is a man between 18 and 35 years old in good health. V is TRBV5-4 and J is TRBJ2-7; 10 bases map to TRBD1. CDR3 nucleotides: TGTGCCAGCAGCTCACGGACAGGGGGGTTATACGAGCAGTACTTC. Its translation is CASSSRTGGLYEQYF. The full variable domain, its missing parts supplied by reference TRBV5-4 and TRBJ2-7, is ETGVTQSPTHLIKTRGQQVTLRCSSQSGHNTVSWYQQALGQGPQFIFQYYREEENGRGNFPPRFSGLQFPNYSSELNVNALELDDSALYLCASSSRTGGLYEQYFGPGTRLTVT.